This T cell receptor (beta chain) was sequenced for a study of control samples from healthy donors and cancer patients. TCRdb keeps only in-frame clones here, not all; method: immunoSEQ multiplex PCR. The sample contains about 140,000 clones, approximately 86% of which appear only once. Trimming cost V 5 bases and J 1 base, with 11 bases left between them. The CDR3 has 13 residues. Germline V gene sequence: CDR1 SQVTM, CDR2 ANQGSEA. This chain links TRBV29-1 with TRBJ1-1, with D unresolved. The clonotype comes from a woman aged 25 to 45 in good health. The sample consisted of blood. The chain's CDR3 is CSVFTQANTEAFF. In DNA form, the CDR3 reads TGCAGCGTTTTTACCCAGGCGAACACTGAAGCTTTCTTT.